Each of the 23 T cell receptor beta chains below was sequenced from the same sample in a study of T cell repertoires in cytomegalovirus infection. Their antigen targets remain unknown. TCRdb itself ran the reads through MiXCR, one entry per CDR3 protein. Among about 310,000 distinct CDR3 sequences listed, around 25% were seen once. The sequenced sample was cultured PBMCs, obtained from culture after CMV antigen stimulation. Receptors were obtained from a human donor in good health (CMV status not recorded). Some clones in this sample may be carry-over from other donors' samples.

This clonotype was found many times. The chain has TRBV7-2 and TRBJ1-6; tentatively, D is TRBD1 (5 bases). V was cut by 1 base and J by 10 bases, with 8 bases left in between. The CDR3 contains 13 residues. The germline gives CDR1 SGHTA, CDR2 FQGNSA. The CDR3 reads CASSLVGDSPLHF. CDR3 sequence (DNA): TGTGCCAGCAGCTTAGTGGGGGACTCACCCCTCCACTTT.

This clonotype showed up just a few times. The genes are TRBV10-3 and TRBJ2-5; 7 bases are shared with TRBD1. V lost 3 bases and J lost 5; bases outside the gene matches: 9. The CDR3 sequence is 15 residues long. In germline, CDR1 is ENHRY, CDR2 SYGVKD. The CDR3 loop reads CAISDPSTGMETQYF. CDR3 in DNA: TGTGCCATCAGTGACCCCTCGACAGGGATGGAGACCCAGTACTTC.

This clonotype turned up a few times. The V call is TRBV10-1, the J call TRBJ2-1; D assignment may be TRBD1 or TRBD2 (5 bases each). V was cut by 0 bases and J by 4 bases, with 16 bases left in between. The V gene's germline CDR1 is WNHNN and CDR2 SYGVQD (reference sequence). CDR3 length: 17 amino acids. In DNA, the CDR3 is TGCGCCAGCAGTGAGTCGAAAAGCTGGGACGGATACAATGAGCAGTTCTTC. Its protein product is CASSESKSWDGYNEQFF.

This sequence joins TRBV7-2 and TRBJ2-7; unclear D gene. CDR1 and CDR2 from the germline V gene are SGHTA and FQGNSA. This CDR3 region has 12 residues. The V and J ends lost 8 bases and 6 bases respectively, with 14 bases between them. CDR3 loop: CASSPRGGEQYF. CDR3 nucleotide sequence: TGTGCCAGCTCCCCGAGAGGTGGCGAGCAGTACTTC.

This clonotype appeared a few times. The DNA for the CDR3 is TGTGCCAGCAGTGAAGAATGGAGCGGAAGACACGAGCAGTACGTC. It translates to CASSEEWSGRHEQYV. The chain couples TRBV6-1 to TRBJ2-7; D perhaps matches TRBD2 (5 bases). The CDR3 totals 15 residues. CDR1 and CDR2 from the germline V gene are MNHNS and SASEGT. V was pared by 1 base and J by 5 bases, with 15 bases between.

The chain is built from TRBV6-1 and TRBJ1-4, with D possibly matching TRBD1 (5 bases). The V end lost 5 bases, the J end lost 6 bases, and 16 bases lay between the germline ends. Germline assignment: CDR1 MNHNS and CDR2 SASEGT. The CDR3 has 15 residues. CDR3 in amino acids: CASSPGPWGDEKLFF. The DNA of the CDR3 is TGTGCCAGCAGTCCTGGACCCTGGGGCGATGAAAAACTGTTTTTT.

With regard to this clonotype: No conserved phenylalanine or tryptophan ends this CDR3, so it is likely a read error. This CDR3 is CASRRQSTNTEAFC. The CDR3 DNA sequence: TGTGCCAGCAGGAGACAGAGTACGAACACTGAAGCTTTCTGT. J is TRBJ1-1 and V is TRBV12-3 or TRBV12-4; possible D gene TRBD1, 5 bases. The CDR3 covers 14 residues. V lost 6 bases and J 1 base, leaving 12 bases between the germline ends.

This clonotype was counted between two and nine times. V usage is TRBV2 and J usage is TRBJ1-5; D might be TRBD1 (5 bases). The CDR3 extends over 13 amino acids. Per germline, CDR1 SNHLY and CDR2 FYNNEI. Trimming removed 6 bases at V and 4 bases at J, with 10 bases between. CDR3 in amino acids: CASSGGENQPQHF. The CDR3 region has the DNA TGTGCCAGCAGCGGGGGGGAAAATCAGCCCCAGCATTTT.

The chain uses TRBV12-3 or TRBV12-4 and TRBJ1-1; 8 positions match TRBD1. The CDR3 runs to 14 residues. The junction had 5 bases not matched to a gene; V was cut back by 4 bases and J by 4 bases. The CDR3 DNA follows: TGTGCCAGCAGTTACCAGGGGGCGCGCACTGAAGCTTTCTTT. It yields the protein CASSYQGARTEAFF.

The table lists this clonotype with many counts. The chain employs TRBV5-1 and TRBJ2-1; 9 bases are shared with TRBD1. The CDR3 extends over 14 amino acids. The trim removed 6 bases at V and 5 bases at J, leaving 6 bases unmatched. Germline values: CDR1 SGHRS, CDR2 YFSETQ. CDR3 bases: TGCGCCAGCACCAAACAGGGGGCCGACAATGAGCAGTTCTTC. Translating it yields CASTKQGADNEQFF.

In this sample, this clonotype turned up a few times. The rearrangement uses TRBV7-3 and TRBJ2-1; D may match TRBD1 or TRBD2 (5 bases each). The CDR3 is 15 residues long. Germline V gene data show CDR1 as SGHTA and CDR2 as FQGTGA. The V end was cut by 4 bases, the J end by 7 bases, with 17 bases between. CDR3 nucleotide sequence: TGTGCCAGCAGCTCCCGAGGGGCTAGCCAAAATGAGCAGTTCTTC. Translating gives CASSSRGASQNEQFF.

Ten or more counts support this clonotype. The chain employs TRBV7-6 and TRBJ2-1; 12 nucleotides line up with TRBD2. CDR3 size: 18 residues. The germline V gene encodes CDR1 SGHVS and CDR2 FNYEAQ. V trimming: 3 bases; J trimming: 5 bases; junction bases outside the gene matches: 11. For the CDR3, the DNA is TGTGCCAGCAGCTTTAGCCTAGCGGGAGGGCTAGACAACAATGAGCAGTTCTTC. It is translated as CASSFSLAGGLDNNEQFF.

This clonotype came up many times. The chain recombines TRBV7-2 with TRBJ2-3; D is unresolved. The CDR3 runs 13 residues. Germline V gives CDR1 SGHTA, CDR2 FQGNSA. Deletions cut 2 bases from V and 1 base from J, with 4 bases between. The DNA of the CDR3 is TGTGCCAGCAGCTTAACGGGCACAGATACGCAGTATTTT. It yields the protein CASSLTGTDTQYF.

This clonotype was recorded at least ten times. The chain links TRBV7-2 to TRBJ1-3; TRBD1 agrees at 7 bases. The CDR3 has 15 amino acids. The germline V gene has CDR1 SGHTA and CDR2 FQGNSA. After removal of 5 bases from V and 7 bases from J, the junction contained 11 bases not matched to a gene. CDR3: CASSPLLKGANTIYF. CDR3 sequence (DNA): TGTGCCAGCAGCCCACTTCTTAAGGGGGCGAACACCATATATTTT.

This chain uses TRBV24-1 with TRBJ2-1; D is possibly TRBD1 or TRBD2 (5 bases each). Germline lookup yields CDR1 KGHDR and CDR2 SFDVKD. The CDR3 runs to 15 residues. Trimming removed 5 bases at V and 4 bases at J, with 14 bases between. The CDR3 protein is CATSADGALYNEQFF. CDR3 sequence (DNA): TGTGCCACCAGTGCCGACGGGGCGCTTTACAATGAGCAGTTCTTC.

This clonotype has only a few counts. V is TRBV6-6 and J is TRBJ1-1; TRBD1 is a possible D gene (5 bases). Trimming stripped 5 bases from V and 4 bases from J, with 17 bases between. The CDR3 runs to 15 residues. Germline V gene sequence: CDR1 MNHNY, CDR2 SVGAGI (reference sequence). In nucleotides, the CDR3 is TGTGCCAGCAGTCACAATAGTCAGGGAGCCACTGAAGCTTTCTTT. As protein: CASSHNSQGATEAFF.

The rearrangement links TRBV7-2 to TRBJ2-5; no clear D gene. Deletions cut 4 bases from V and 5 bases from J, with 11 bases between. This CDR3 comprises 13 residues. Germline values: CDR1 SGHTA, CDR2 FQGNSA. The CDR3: CASSYTSWETQYF. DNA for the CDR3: TGTGCCAGCAGCTACACGTCATGGGAGACCCAGTACTTC.

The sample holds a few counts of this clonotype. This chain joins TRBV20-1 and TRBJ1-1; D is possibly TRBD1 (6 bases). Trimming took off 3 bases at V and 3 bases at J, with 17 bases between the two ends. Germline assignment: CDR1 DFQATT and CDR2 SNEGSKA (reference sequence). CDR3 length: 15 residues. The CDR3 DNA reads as TGCAGTGCTAGCGGAAGGGGGGGCCGAGACACTGAAGCTTTCTTT. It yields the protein CSASGRGGRDTEAFF.

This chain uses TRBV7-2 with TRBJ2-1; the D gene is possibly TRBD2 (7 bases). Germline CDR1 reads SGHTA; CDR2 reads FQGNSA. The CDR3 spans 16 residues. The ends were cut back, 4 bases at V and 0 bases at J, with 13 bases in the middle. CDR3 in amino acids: CASSSYGGASYNEQFF. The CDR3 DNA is TGTGCCAGCAGCTCCTATGGGGGGGCCTCCTACAATGAGCAGTTCTTC. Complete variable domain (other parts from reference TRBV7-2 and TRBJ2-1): GAGVSQSPSNKVTEKGKDVELRCDPISGHTALYWYRQSLGQGLEFLIYFQGNSAPDKSGLPSDRFSAERTGGSVSTLTIQRTQQEDSAVYLCASSSYGGASYNEQFFGPGTRLTVL.

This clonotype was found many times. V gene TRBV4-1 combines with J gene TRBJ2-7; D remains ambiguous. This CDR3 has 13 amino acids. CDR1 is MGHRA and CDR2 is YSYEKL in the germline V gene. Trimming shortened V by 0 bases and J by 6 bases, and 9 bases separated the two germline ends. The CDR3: CASSQDHGSEQYF. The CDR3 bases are TGCGCCAGCAGCCAAGATCACGGATCCGAGCAGTACTTC.

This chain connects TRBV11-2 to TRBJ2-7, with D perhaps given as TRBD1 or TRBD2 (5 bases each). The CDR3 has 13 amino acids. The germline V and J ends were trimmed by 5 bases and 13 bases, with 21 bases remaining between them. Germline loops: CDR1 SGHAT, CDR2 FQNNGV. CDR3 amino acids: CASSQSPGTRVYV. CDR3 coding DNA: TGTGCCAGCAGCCAATCCCCCGGGACCCGAGTATACGTC.

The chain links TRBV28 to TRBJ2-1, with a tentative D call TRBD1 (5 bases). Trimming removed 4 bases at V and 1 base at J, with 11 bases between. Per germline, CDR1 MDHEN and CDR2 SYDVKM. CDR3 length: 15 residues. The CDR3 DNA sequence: TGTGCCAGCAGTTCACACAGGACGTCCTACAATGAGCAGTTCTTC. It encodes CASSSHRTSYNEQFF. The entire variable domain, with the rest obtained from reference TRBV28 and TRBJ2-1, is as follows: DVKVTQSSRYLVKRTGEKVFLECVQDMDHENMFWYRQDPGLGLRLIYFSYDVKMKEKGDIPEGYSVSREKKERFSLILESASTNQTSMYLCASSSHRTSYNEQFFGPGTRLTVL.

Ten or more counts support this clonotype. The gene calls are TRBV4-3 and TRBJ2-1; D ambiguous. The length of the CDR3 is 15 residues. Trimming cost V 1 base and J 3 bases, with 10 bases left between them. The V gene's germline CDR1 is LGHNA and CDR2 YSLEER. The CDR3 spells CASSQVTPLYNEQFF. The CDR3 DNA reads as TGCGCCAGCAGCCAAGTGACTCCTCTCTACAATGAGCAGTTCTTC.